The 17 T cell receptor beta chains below were found in one sample sequenced in a study of response to subunit inactivated influenza vaccine. TCRdb used MiXCR to reprocess the RT-PCR reads, holding one entry per CDR3 protein. Here the sample spans about 570,000 distinct CDR3 sequences, 10% to 15% being singletons. Sample: PBMCs from blood, taken on the day of vaccination. These receptors were taken from a man aged 45-65 years who received an inactivated influenza vaccine.

This clonotype was counted a few times. This chain connects TRBV3-1 to TRBJ2-3; D possibly corresponds to TRBD1 (6 bases). Per the germline V gene, CDR1 is LGHDT and CDR2 is YNNKEL (reference sequence). Trimming shortened V by 0 bases and J by 14 bases, and 21 bases separated the two germline ends. The CDR3 has 15 amino acids. The DNA of the CDR3 is TGTGCCAGCAGCCAAGATCTGGGACAACCAGGAACGGTGTATTTT. Translating gives CASSQDLGQPGTVYF.

This clonotype came up a few times. Written as DNA, the CDR3 is TGCGCCAGCAGCTTGGAGACTAGCAGAGCGAACACCGGGGAGCTGTTTTTT. This gives the protein CASSLETSRANTGELFF. The chain recombines TRBV5-1 with TRBJ2-2; 7 nucleotides align to TRBD2. V lost 0 bases to trimming and J lost 0 bases; unmatched junction nucleotides: 5. Germline CDR1 reads SGHRS; CDR2 reads YFSETQ. The CDR3 totals 17 residues.

The DNA of the CDR3 is TGTGCCAGCAGCCAAGATCGGGGGGGTATGAGCTCCTACAATGAGCAGTTCTTC. Its protein is CASSQDRGGMSSYNEQFF. This chain uses TRBV3-1 with TRBJ2-1; 8 bases are a match to TRBD2. The V segment lost 0 bases and the J segment 0 bases; nucleotides outside the gene matches: 7. Germline lookup yields CDR1 LGHDT and CDR2 YNNKEL (reference sequence). The CDR3 runs 18 residues.

This sequence joins TRBV7-2 and TRBJ2-3, with TRBD1 matching over 10 bases. CDR1 SGHTA and CDR2 FQGNSA come from the germline V gene. The CDR3 runs to 14 residues. The J segment lost 11 bases and the V segment lost 3 bases, leaving 8 bases of the junction unmatched. The CDR3 spells CASSFGTGDVRQYF. CDR3 bases: TGTGCCAGCAGCTTCGGGACAGGGGATGTTAGGCAGTATTTT.

The rearrangement joins TRBV21-1 to TRBJ1-2; whether TRBD1, the table's D call, matches the DNA was not checked. TRBV21-1 is given as a pseudogene. This CDR3 is 14 amino acids long. The CDR3 DNA sequence: TGTGCCAGCAGCGCAGGGGCTTCTAACTATGGCTACACCTTC. It codes for CASSAGASNYGYTF.

This clonotype was observed a handful of times. The rearrangement joins TRBV19 to TRBJ1-1, with TRBD1 as a possible D gene (6 bases). Per germline, CDR1 LNHDA and CDR2 SQIVND (reference sequence). Trimming took 10 bases from V and 3 from J, leaving 12 bases between them. CDR3 length equals 12 residues. CDR3 amino acids: CATSTGDTEAFF. The CDR3 DNA sequence: TGTGCCACCTCGACAGGCGACACTGAAGCTTTCTTT.

The chain has TRBV5-1 and TRBJ2-1; 9 bases map to TRBD1. The CDR3 covers 16 residues. V trimming: 4 bases; J trimming: 9 bases; junction bases outside the gene matches: 14. Germline CDR1 and CDR2: SGHRS and YFSETQ. The CDR3 region is CASSAAGTGTMGEQFF. CDR3 DNA sequence: TGCGCCAGCAGCGCCGCCGGGACAGGGACTATGGGTGAGCAGTTCTTC.

The chain joins TRBV5-6 to TRBJ2-4, with D perhaps given as TRBD1 or TRBD2 (6 bases each). From germline, CDR1 is SGHDT and CDR2 YYEEEE. The CDR3 is 16 residues long. Trimming removed 4 bases from V and 6 bases from J, with 20 bases in between. Written as DNA, the CDR3 is TGTGCCAGCAGCCGGGGGCTAAGGGCCGGGGGAAACATTCAGTACTTC. The encoded protein is CASSRGLRAGGNIQYF.

The genes are TRBV7-8 and TRBJ2-7; 7 nucleotides agree with TRBD1. The CDR3 runs 16 residues. J lost 4 bases, V lost 0 bases, and 9 bases had no gene match. Germline values: CDR1 SGHVS, CDR2 FQNEAQ. The CDR3 sequence is CASSLARGGRSYEQYF. The CDR3 DNA reads TGTGCCAGCAGCTTAGCCCGAGGGGGCCGCTCGTACGAGCAGTACTTC.

J is TRBJ1-1 and V is TRBV27; 10 bases fit TRBD1. V gave up 2 bases and J gave up 8 bases; unmatched junction bases: 5. The CDR3 totals 14 residues. The germline gives CDR1 MNHEY, CDR2 SMNVEV (reference sequence). The DNA for the CDR3 is TGTGCCAGCAGTTTAGGGGGACAGGGGCGGGAAGCTTTCTTT. Protein sequence: CASSLGGQGREAFF.

This chain links TRBV7-9 with TRBJ1-1, with D possibly being TRBD1 (5 bases). Trimming pared 5 bases from V and 0 bases from J, leaving 13 bases between. There are 15 residues in the CDR3. Germline-derived CDR1 and CDR2 are SEHNR and FQNEAQ (reference sequence). The CDR3 spells CASSPRDVLNTEAFF. In DNA, the CDR3 is TGTGCCAGCAGCCCGCGGGACGTATTGAACACTGAAGCTTTCTTT.

This clonotype was counted only a few times. J is TRBJ2-2 and V is TRBV7-8, with 13 bases matching TRBD2. V lost 4 bases, J lost 5 bases, and 4 bases stayed unmatched. The CDR3 is 16 amino acids. The germline gives CDR1 SGHVS, CDR2 FQNEAQ. The chain's CDR3 is CASSWGTSGETGELFF. The CDR3 DNA is TGTGCCAGCAGCTGGGGGACTAGCGGGGAAACCGGGGAGCTGTTTTTT.

The chain couples TRBV4-3 to TRBJ2-1; 13 positions match TRBD2. From germline, CDR1 is LGHNA and CDR2 YSLEER. This CDR3 spans 16 amino acids. V shed 4 bases, J shed 6 bases, and the junction held 6 bases outside the gene matches. The CDR3 coding sequence is TGCGCCAGCAGCCCTTTCGGACTAGCGGGAGCCAATGAGCAGTTCTTC. It specifies CASSPFGLAGANEQFF.

This clonotype was picked up a small number of times. The V call is TRBV29-1, the J call TRBJ1-2; TRBD1 might be the D (5 bases). V was shortened by 4 bases and J by 2 bases, with 17 bases between the two germline ends. This CDR3 has 15 amino acids. In germline, CDR1 is SQVTM, CDR2 ANQGSEA. The DNA of the CDR3 is TGCAGCGTTGGGAGTCCTGGTGGGGCCAACTATGGCTACACCTTC. Protein product: CSVGSPGGANYGYTF.

This clonotype was observed a few times. The genes are TRBV28 and TRBJ2-7; 10 nucleotides line up with TRBD2. The CDR3 sequence is 15 residues long. With V trimmed by 2 bases and J by 6 bases, 7 bases remained unmatched. The V gene's germline CDR1 is MDHEN and CDR2 SYDVKM. This CDR3 is CASSLGSLAGGEQYF. CDR3 nucleotides: TGTGCCAGCAGTTTAGGGAGTTTAGCGGGAGGCGAGCAGTACTTC.

Only a few counts were recorded for this clonotype. The V gene is TRBV24-1, the J gene TRBJ2-1, with D possibly called TRBD1 or TRBD2 (6 bases each). The CDR3 contains 16 residues. CDR1 KGHDR and CDR2 SFDVKD come from the germline V gene. V was clipped by 4 bases and J by 10 bases, with 22 bases between them. The chain's CDR3 is CATSDSAGGLASEQFF. The CDR3 DNA sequence: TGTGCCACCAGTGACTCCGCCGGGGGCCTGGCCTCCGAGCAGTTCTTC.

The rearrangement links TRBV11-2 to TRBJ1-5; D might be TRBD1 (5 bases). This CDR3 is built from 21 residues. Germline CDR1 is SGHAT and CDR2 is FQNNGV. With 6 bases removed from V and 0 bases from J, the gap between germline ends came to 30 bases. The CDR3 is CASSFPAAGLDPGNSNQPQHF. Here the CDR3 DNA reads TGTGCCAGCAGTTTTCCGGCGGCAGGGTTAGATCCGGGTAATAGCAATCAGCCCCAGCATTTT. Using reference TRBV11-2 and TRBJ1-5 for the parts outside the CDR3, the full variable domain is EAGVAQSPRYKIIEKRQSVAFWCNPISGHATLYWYQQILGQGPKLLIQFQNNGVVDDSQLPKDRFSAERLKGVDSTLKIQPAKLEDSAVYLCASSFPAAGLDPGNSNQPQHFGDGTRLSIL.